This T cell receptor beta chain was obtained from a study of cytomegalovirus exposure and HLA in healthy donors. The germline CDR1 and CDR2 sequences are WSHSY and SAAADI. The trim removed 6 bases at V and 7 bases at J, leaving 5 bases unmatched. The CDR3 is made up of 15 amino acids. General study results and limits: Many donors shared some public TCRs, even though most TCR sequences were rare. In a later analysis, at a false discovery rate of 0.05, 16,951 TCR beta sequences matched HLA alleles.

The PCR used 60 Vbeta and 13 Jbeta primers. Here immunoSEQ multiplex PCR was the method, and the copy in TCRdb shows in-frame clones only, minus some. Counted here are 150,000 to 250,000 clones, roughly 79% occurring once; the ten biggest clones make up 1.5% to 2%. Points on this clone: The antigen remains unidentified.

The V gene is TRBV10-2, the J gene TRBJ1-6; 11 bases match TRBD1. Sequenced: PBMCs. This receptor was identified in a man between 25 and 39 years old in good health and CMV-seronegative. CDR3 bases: TGCGCCAGCAGGAAAGGACAGGGGGCGAATTCACCCCTCCACTTT. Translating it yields CASRKGQGANSPLHF.